Below are 5 T cell receptor beta chains sequenced from a single sample in a study of cytomegalovirus exposure and HLA in healthy donors. The PCR made use of 60 Vbeta and 13 Jbeta primers. Some clones are missing from TCRdb's copy, which holds only in-frame ones; the method was immunoSEQ multiplex PCR. The data hold over 150,000 clones, with 65% to 80% observed a single time. Material for sequencing was PBMCs. Source of these receptors: a man aged 35 to 55 in good health and CMV-seronegative.

The CDR3 region is CASSQERRTYEQYF. The CDR3 nucleotides read TGCGCCAGCAGCCAAGAACGGAGAACCTACGAGCAGTACTTC. The chain combines TRBV4-3 with TRBJ2-7; D ambiguous. The CDR3 loop spans 14 amino acids. Germline CDR1 and CDR2: LGHNA and YSLEER. V gave up 0 bases and J gave up 2 bases, with 8 bases separating them.

This sequence joins TRBV7-9 and TRBJ2-3; a possible D gene is TRBD2 (5 bases). The V end was cut by 2 bases, the J end by 1 base, with 10 bases between. The CDR3 totals 15 residues. CDR1 and CDR2 (germline): SEHNR, FQNEAQ (reference sequence). The CDR3 DNA sequence: TGTGCCAGCAGCTTAAGCCTAGCCGGCACAGATACGCAGTATTTT. Amino acid sequence: CASSLSLAGTDTQYF.

The CDR3 sequence: CAWSDRSGGETQYF. CDR3 in DNA: TGTGCCTGGAGTGACCGTAGCGGGGGGGAGACCCAGTACTTC. The chain carries TRBV30 and TRBJ2-5; the match to TRBD2 covers 10 bases. CDR3 length: 14 residues. Germline assignment: CDR1 GTSNPN and CDR2 SVGIG (reference sequence). V lost 1 base and J lost 5; bases outside the gene matches: 4. Full variable domain (missing parts from reference TRBV30 and TRBJ2-5): SQTIHQWPATLVQPVGSPLSLECTVEGTSNPNLYWYRQAAGRGLQLLFYSVGIGQISSEVPQNLSASRPQDRQFILSSKKLLLSDSGFYLCAWSDRSGGETQYFGPGTRLLVL.

The chain employs TRBV5-1 and TRBJ2-7, with D tentatively TRBD2 (5 bases). V was trimmed by 0 bases and J by 5 bases, leaving 12 bases between them. The CDR3 loop spans 14 amino acids. Germline-derived CDR1 and CDR2 are SGHRS and YFSETQ. CDR3 nucleotide sequence: TGCGCCAGCAGCTTGGTGCGAGGGTCGGACGAGCAGTACTTC. This encodes CASSLVRGSDEQYF.

The genes are TRBV29-1 and TRBJ1-1, with D perhaps TRBD1 (5 bases). The V end lost 7 bases, the J end lost 3 bases, and 15 bases lay between the germline ends. The CDR3 loop spans 13 amino acids. Germline-derived CDR1 and CDR2 are SQVTM and ANQGSEA. The CDR3 DNA reads TGCAGCGGGGGGGTGGGAGGCGACACTGAAGCTTTCTTT. This encodes CSGGVGGDTEAFF.